This is a list of T cell receptor beta chains from one sample in a study of blood T cell repertoires in COVID-19. The repertoire was sequenced with immunoSEQ multiplex PCR; TCRdb's copy has only in-frame clones and lacks some. The table has 350,000 or so clones, about 83% seen once. Material: peripheral blood. The receptors originated from a man under 40 with active or convalescent COVID-19. The CDR3 runs from the conserved cysteine through the conserved F or W. The D gene is left open where the match is weak. Clone size, where shown, is once, few, many, or a class for clones that have expanded.

D gene	V gene	CDR3 length	J gene	clone size	CDR3 DNA	CDR3 protein
TRBD1	TRBV3-1/TRBV3-2	12	TRBJ1-2	-	TGTGCCAGCAGTACAGGGGGACGTGGCTACACCTTC	CASSTGGRGYTF
-	TRBV7-2	13	TRBJ1-1	-	TGTGCCAGCAGCTTAGTTGCAGGAGGAGAAGCTTTCTTT	CASSLVAGGEAFF
-	TRBV18	13	TRBJ2-7	-	TGTGCCAGCTCACCTGGACCGGGGGAAGAGCAGTACTTC	CASSPGPGEEQYF
-	TRBV6-5	15	TRBJ2-6	few	TGTGCCAGCAGTTCCGACTACTCTGGGGCCAACGTCCTGACTTTC	CASSSDYSGANVLTF
TRBD2	TRBV9	13	TRBJ2-3	-	TGTGCCAGCAGCCTTAGACTAGCTGGTACGCAGTATTTT	CASSLRLAGTQYF
-	TRBV2	13	TRBJ1-2	-	TGTGCCAGCAGTCCCTCCCCTAGACAGGACTACACCTTC	CASSPSPRQDYTF
TRBD1	TRBV7-3	15	TRBJ1-1	-	TGTGCCAGCAGCCTAATGGGGACAGGGAACACTGAAGCTTTCTTT	CASSLMGTGNTEAFF
TRBD1	TRBV13	16	TRBJ2-7	few	TGTGCCAGCAGCGCGACCCGGCAGGGGGCTTTCTACGAGCAGTACTTC	CASSATRQGAFYEQYF
-	TRBV27	12	TRBJ1-2	-	TGTGCCAGCAGTTTATCGCAGGGAGGCTACACCTTC	CASSLSQGGYTF
-	TRBV5-1	12	TRBJ2-3	-	TGCGCCAGCCACGAGGCCACAGATACGCAGTATTTT	CASHEATDTQYF
-	TRBV15	12	TRBJ2-1	-	TGTGCCACCAGCGGGGGAGGGGGTGAGCAGTTCTTC	CATSGGGGEQFF
-	TRBV7-3	13	TRBJ1-4	-	TGTGCCAGCAGCTTATCCGGGAATGAAAAACTGTTTTTT	CASSLSGNEKLFF
-	TRBV2	12	TRBJ1-5	few	TGTGCCAGCGCGCGGGACAATCAGCCCCAGCATTTT	CASARDNQPQHF
TRBD2	TRBV9	15	TRBJ2-7	once	TGTGCCAGCAGCGTAGGAGGGAGGGGAGGGGACGAGCAGTACTTC	CASSVGGRGGDEQYF
-	TRBV19	13	TRBJ2-7	few	TGTGCCAGTAGTCTTGCCCGGGGGAGGGAGCAGTACTTC	CASSLARGREQYF
TRBD1	TRBV7-2	13	TRBJ1-2	-	TGTGCCAGCAGCTTCGACAGGGGCTCTGGCTACACCTTC	CASSFDRGSGYTF
TRBD1	TRBV6-4	14	TRBJ1-1	-	TGTGCCACCCGCAGGGGGGCTTGGGACACTGAAGCTTTCTTT	CATRRGAWDTEAFF
-	TRBV7-2	14	TRBJ1-5	few	TGTGCCAGCAGCGTCACAGGGATGAATCAGCCCCAGCATTTT	CASSVTGMNQPQHF
TRBD2	TRBV7-2	17	TRBJ2-3	-	TGTGCCAGCAGCTTAAACGATGAGACTAGCGGGAGAGATACGCAGTATTTT	CASSLNDETSGRDTQYF
-	TRBV4-1	12	TRBJ1-6	-	TGCGCCAGCAGCCAACGAGATTCTACCCTCCACTTT	CASSQRDSTLHF
TRBD1	TRBV5-4	14	TRBJ2-7	-	TGTGCCAGCAGCTTGTGGGACAGGGCGTACGAGCAGTACTTC	CASSLWDRAYEQYF
-	TRBV7-8	16	TRBJ1-5	-	TGTGCCAGCAGCTCTCAGGGCCAGCATAGCAATCAGCCCCAGCATTTT	CASSSQGQHSNQPQHF
-	TRBV15	17	TRBJ2-3	once	TGTGCCACCAGCAGAGATTTGGGGCAATCTAGCACAGATACGCAGTATTTT	CATSRDLGQSSTDTQYF
-	TRBV5-1	14	TRBJ2-1	-	TGCGCCAGCAGCTTTAGCGGCGACTACAATGAGCAGTTCTTC	CASSFSGDYNEQFF
-	TRBV9	13	TRBJ1-2	few	TGTGCCAGCAGCGGGGAGGTTGTGGATGGCTACACCTTC	CASSGEVVDGYTF
-	TRBV4-1	18	TRBJ2-1	-	TGCGCCAGCAGCCAAGATAGTATCGGGGGGCCCCAGTGGAATGAGCAGTTCTTC	CASSQDSIGGPQWNEQFF
-	TRBV7-9	16	TRBJ2-5	-	TGTGCCAGCATCCACGGCGGGTGGTCCCCACAAGAGACCCAGTACTTC	CASIHGGWSPQETQYF
-	TRBV18	13	TRBJ2-7	-	TGTGCCAGCTCACCACCCAGTGACTACGAGCAGTACTTC	CASSPPSDYEQYF
TRBD2	TRBV10-3	15	TRBJ2-2	-	TGTGCCATCACTCGCGGGAGCTCCTTTCACGGGGAGCTGTTTTTT	CAITRGSSFHGELFF
TRBD1	TRBV7-6	13	TRBJ2-5	-	TGTGCCAGCAGCCCAGACAGGGGAGAGACCCAGTACTTC	CASSPDRGETQYF
-	TRBV5-1	12	TRBJ1-2	-	TGCGCCAGCAGCCCCTCAGGGGCTGGCTACACCTTC	CASSPSGAGYTF
-	TRBV2	16	TRBJ2-5	few	TGTGCCAGCAGGCTCGGGAGGACAGGGACGCAAGAGACCCAGTACTTC	CASRLGRTGTQETQYF
-	TRBV6-6	17	TRBJ1-2	-	TGTGCCAGCAGTCTGGCGGCTCCGGACAGTGGAAACTATGGCTACACCTTC	CASSLAAPDSGNYGYTF
TRBD1	TRBV6-1	18	TRBJ1-5	-	TGTGCCAGCAGTGAATCGGCAGGGGGCGCGTTTAGCAATCAGCCCCAGCATTTT	CASSESAGGAFSNQPQHF
TRBD1	TRBV10-2	15	TRBJ1-2	-	TGCGCCAGCAGTGACCCCGGGACAGGGACCTATGGCTACACCTTC	CASSDPGTGTYGYTF
-	TRBV27	14	TRBJ1-1	-	TGTGCCAGCAGTTTATCGCCTAGGGGGAGATCAGCTTTCTTT	CASSLSPRGRSAFF
-	TRBV30	11	TRBJ1-5	-	TGTGCCTGGAGTGGGTTAGCGCCCCAGCATTTT	CAWSGLAPQHF
-	TRBV29-1	12	TRBJ2-5	-	TGCAGCGTTGAAATGGGGAGATCGACCCAGTACTTC	CSVEMGRSTQYF
-	TRBV30	13	TRBJ1-1	-	TGTGCCTGGACGGAGGGAGGTGGGACTGAAGCTTTCTTT	CAWTEGGGTEAFF
TRBD2	TRBV28	17	TRBJ2-7	-	TGTGCCAGCAGTTTATCCAGGACTAGCGGAAGAATCTACGAGCAGTACTTC	CASSLSRTSGRIYEQYF
-	TRBV5-4	13	TRBJ2-7	-	TGTGCCAGCAGCCGAGGAAAGGCGGGTGAGCAGTACTTC	CASSRGKAGEQYF
TRBD2	TRBV9	16	TRBJ2-2	-	TGTGCCAGCAGCGTAACGGAGCTAGCGGGGGGCGGGGAGCTGTTTTTT	CASSVTELAGGGELFF
TRBD2	TRBV4-3	15	TRBJ2-1	once	TGCGCCAGCAGCCAAGAAGGGGCGGGGGATGCTGAGCAGTTCTTC	CASSQEGAGDAEQFF
TRBD2	TRBV19	16	TRBJ2-3	-	TGTGCCAGTAGTACCCCCCTAGCGGAAGAACAATATACGCAGTATTTT	CASSTPLAEEQYTQYF